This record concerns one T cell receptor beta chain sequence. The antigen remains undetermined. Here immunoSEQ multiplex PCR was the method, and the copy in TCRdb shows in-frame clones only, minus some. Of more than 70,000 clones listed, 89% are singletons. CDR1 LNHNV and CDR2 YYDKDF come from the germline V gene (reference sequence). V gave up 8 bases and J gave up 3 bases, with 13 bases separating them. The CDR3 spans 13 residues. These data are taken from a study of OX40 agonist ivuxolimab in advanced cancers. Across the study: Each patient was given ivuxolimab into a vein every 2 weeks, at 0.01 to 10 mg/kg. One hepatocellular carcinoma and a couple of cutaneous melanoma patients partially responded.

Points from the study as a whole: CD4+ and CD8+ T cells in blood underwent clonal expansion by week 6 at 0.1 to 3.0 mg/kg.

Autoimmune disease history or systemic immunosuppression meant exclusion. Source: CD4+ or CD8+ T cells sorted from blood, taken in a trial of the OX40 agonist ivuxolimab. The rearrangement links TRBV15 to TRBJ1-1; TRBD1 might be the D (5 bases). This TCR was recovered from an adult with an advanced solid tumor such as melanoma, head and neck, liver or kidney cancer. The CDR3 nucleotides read TGTGCCACCGCGAGGGGCGGCCACACTGAAGCTTTCTTT. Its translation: CATARGGHTEAFF.